The T cell receptor (beta chain) under discussion was sequenced for a study of tumor and adjacent non-tumor tissue in lung cancer. J was trimmed by 6 bases and V by 5 bases; bases with no gene match: 5. The CDR3 extends over 14 amino acids. No cell sorting was done before RNA was extracted from the tissue. Three rounds of nested PCR, following a modified ARM-PCR protocol, produced the TCRbeta library. MiXCR, run by TCRdb on the multiplex PCR reads, gives a single entry per CDR3 protein. The sample holds 200,000 to 250,000 distinct CDR3 sequences, 71% seen once. The rearrangement joins TRBV12-3 or TRBV12-4 to TRBJ1-5, with 9 positions matching TRBD1. The sample was lung tumor tissue. The origin of this receptor is a man aged 55 to 70 with non-small cell lung cancer. The CDR3 loop is CASSQTGGGQPQHF. Here the CDR3 DNA reads TGTGCCAGCAGTCAAACAGGGGGCGGTCAGCCCCAGCATTTT.